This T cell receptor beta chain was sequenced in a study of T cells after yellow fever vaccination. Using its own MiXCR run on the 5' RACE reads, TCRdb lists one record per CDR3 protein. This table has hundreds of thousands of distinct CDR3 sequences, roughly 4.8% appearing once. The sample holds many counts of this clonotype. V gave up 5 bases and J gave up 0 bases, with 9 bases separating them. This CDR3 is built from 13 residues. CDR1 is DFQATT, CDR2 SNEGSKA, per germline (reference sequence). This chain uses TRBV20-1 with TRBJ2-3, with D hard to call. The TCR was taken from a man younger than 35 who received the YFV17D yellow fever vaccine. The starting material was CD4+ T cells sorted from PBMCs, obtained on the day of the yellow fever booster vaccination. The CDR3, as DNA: TGCAGTGCTCGCAGACCTAGCACAGATACGCAGTATTTT. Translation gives CSARRPSTDTQYF.